A selection of T cell receptor beta chains follows, all from one sample in a study of long-term antiretroviral therapy in people with HIV. Assay: immunoSEQ multiplex PCR; the TCRdb copy retains only in-frame clones and omits some. Among tens of thousands of clones, approximately 86% were seen once, and the ten largest hold around 5%. The sequencing here drew on unsorted PBMCs, taken 0.1 years before starting antiretroviral therapy. The origin of the receptors is a woman aged 45-60 years with HIV. CDR3s include the opening cysteine and the closing phenylalanine or tryptophan. D genes are given only for firm matches. A row's size may be missing; if present it is once, few, many or a size class.

clone size	V gene	J gene	D gene	CDR3 protein	CDR3 DNA
-	TRBV11-1	TRBJ2-6	-	CASSFLSTASGANVLTF	TGTGCCAGCAGCTTTTTGAGTACAGCTTCTGGGGCCAACGTCCTGACTTTC
-	TRBV5-8	TRBJ1-1	-	CASSLVEGDTEAFF	TGTGCCAGCAGCTTGGTTGAGGGGGACACTGAAGCTTTCTTT
-	TRBV7-2	TRBJ1-3	TRBD1	CASSSRVIGQGVNTIYF	TGTGCCAGCAGCTCTAGAGTCATCGGACAGGGCGTAAACACCATATATTTT
-	TRBV10-2	TRBJ2-1	TRBD2	CASSGTGTRGPDYNEQFF	TGCGCCAGCAGTGGGACCGGGACTAGAGGGCCGGATTACAATGAGCAGTTCTTC
few	TRBV13	TRBJ2-3	-	CASSAPVRYNTSDTQYF	TGTGCCAGCAGCGCCCCAGTCCGTTACAATACCTCAGATACGCAGTATTTT
-	TRBV7-2	TRBJ1-1	-	CASSLRGGQITEAFF	TGTGCCAGCAGCTTACGAGGGGGGCAAATTACTGAAGCTTTCTTT
-	TRBV7-7	TRBJ1-6	-	CASSLAKRVLLHF	TGTGCTAGCAGCTTAGCGAAAAGGGTTTTACTCCACTTT
-	TRBV4-3	TRBJ2-5	TRBD1	CASSQVGTGYQETQYF	TGCGCCAGCAGCCAAGTCGGGACAGGGTACCAAGAGACCCAGTACTTC
-	TRBV20-1	TRBJ2-7	-	CSAILIPEQYF	TGCAGTGCCATCCTAATTCCCGAGCAGTACTTC
once	TRBV7-2	TRBJ2-5	-	CASSQDLGQETQYF	TGTGCCAGCAGCCAGGATCTGGGCCAAGAGACCCAGTACTTC
-	TRBV5-8	TRBJ2-3	-	CASSPWGSTDTQYF	TGTGCCAGCAGCCCGTGGGGGAGCACAGATACGCAGTATTTT
-	TRBV11-2	TRBJ2-3	TRBD2	CASSLEVGDTTSGGIDTQYF	TGTGCCAGCAGCTTAGAGGTAGGCGACACTACGAGCGGGGGAATAGATACGCAGTATTTT
-	TRBV18	TRBJ1-5	-	CASSPGGGSNQPQHF	TGTGCCAGCTCACCAGGGGGCGGGAGCAATCAGCCCCAGCATTTT
once	TRBV20-1	TRBJ1-1	TRBD1	CSAGQYPEAFF	TGCAGTGCGGGACAGTACCCTGAAGCTTTCTTT
-	TRBV5-6	TRBJ2-5	TRBD1	CASSGTGTGVQETQYF	TGTGCCAGCAGCGGTACCGGGACAGGGGTCCAAGAGACCCAGTACTTC
-	TRBV19	TRBJ1-5	-	CASSIGRAQPQHF	TGTGCCAGTAGTATAGGCCGGGCTCAGCCCCAGCATTTT
-	TRBV5-8	TRBJ2-5	TRBD1	CASNLFTGEETQYF	TGTGCCAGCAACTTGTTTACAGGGGAAGAGACCCAGTACTTC
once	TRBV5-1	TRBJ1-1	-	CASSLIRPTRDTEAFF	TGCGCCAGCAGCTTGATCAGGCCGACGCGAGACACTGAAGCTTTCTTT
few	TRBV4-1	TRBJ1-2	-	CASSQGVNGYTF	TGCGCCAGCAGCCAAGGGGTAAATGGCTACACCTTC
-	TRBV30	TRBJ1-2	-	CAWSRTLDYGYTF	TGTGCCTGGAGTAGGACTTTGGACTATGGCTACACCTTC
-	TRBV7-9	TRBJ1-1	TRBD1	CASSTGTGNTEAFF	TGTGCCAGCAGCACCGGGACAGGGAACACTGAAGCTTTCTTT
-	TRBV5-1	TRBJ2-7	-	CASSWRQVYSYEQYF	TGCGCCAGCAGCTGGCGCCAGGTCTACTCCTACGAGCAGTACTTC
-	TRBV10-3	TRBJ1-5	-	CAISESGQSNQPQHF	TGTGCCATCAGTGAGTCGGGACAAAGCAATCAGCCCCAGCATTTT
-	TRBV18	TRBJ2-1	-	CASSLRALRSYNEQFF	TGTGCCAGCTCACTAAGGGCCCTGAGATCCTACAATGAGCAGTTCTTC
-	TRBV2	TRBJ2-1	TRBD2	CASRFDVGRGDYNEQFF	TGTGCCAGCAGGTTCGACGTAGGGCGGGGGGATTACAATGAGCAGTTCTTC
-	TRBV5-4	TRBJ2-1	-	CASSLGGYLYNEQFF	TGTGCCAGCAGCTTGGGAGGCTACCTCTACAATGAGCAGTTCTTC
-	TRBV20-1	TRBJ2-5	TRBD1	CSAPTGETQYF	TGCAGTGCCCCGACAGGGGAGACCCAGTACTTC
-	TRBV2	TRBJ1-2	-	CASSEARGRGYTF	TGTGCCAGCAGTGAAGCGCGGGGCCGCGGCTACACCTTC
-	TRBV6-4	TRBJ2-2	-	CASIERGLAANTGELFF	TGTGCCAGCATAGAGAGGGGGCTAGCGGCGAACACCGGGGAGCTGTTTTTT
once	TRBV5-4	TRBJ2-7	TRBD2	CASSLGLAGGSYEQYF	TGTGCCAGCAGCTTGGGACTAGCGGGGGGATCCTACGAGCAGTACTTC
-	TRBV2	TRBJ1-5	-	CASKDSNQPQHF	TGTGCCAGCAAAGATAGCAATCAGCCCCAGCATTTT
-	TRBV6-5	TRBJ1-1	-	CATKPPKGDNTEAFF	TGTGCCACTAAACCCCCAAAGGGGGATAACACTGAAGCTTTCTTT
once	TRBV5-6	TRBJ1-6	-	CASSLARGSSPLHF	TGTGCCAGCAGCTTGGCTAGGGGTTCTTCACCCCTCCACTTT
-	TRBV7-3	TRBJ2-7	-	CASSLRGGYEQYF	TGTGCCAGCAGCTTAAGGGGCGGTTACGAGCAGTACTTC
few	TRBV5-4	TRBJ2-2	-	CASSNSYDTGELFF	TGTGCCAGCAGCAACTCCTACGACACCGGGGAGCTGTTTTTT
-	TRBV6-5	TRBJ1-2	-	CAITPGWNYGYTF	TGTGCCATTACCCCCGGTTGGAACTATGGCTACACCTTC
-	TRBV6-1	TRBJ2-2	TRBD1	CASSGQGRELFF	TGTGCCAGCAGTGGACAGGGCAGGGAGCTGTTTTTT
-	TRBV5-1	TRBJ2-2	TRBD1	CASSFLPGQGNTGELFF	TGCGCCAGCAGCTTTCTCCCGGGACAGGGGAACACCGGGGAGCTGTTTTTT
-	TRBV19	TRBJ2-1	TRBD2	CASSPGWGAGAYNEQFF	TGTGCCAGTAGTCCCGGGTGGGGAGCGGGGGCCTACAATGAGCAGTTCTTC
-	TRBV5-1	TRBJ2-7	-	CASTGGQTYEQYF	TGCGCCAGCACCGGAGGACAGACCTACGAGCAGTACTTC
-	TRBV12-1	TRBJ2-7	-	CASSFWAGGLYEQYF	TGTGCCAGCAGCTTTTGGGCGGGGGGCCTCTACGAGCAGTACTTC